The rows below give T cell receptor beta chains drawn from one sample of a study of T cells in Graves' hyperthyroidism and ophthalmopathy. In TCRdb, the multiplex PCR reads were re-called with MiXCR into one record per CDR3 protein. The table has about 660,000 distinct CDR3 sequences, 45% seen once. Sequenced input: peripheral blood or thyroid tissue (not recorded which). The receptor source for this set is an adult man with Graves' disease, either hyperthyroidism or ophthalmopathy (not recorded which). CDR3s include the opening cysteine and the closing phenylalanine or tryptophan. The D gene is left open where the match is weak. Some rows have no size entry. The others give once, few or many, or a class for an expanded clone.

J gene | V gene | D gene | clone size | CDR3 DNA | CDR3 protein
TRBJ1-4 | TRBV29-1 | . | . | TGCAGCGTTGGAGGCCAGTTTAATGAAAAACTGTTTTTT | CSVGGQFNEKLFF
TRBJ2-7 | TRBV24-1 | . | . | TGTGCCACCAGTGATCCCGGGACCGATAAATTCGAGCAGTACTTC | CATSDPGTDKFEQYF
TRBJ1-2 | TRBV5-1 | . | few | TGCGCCAGCAAGGGGTCCTCGAACTATGGCTACACCTTC | CASKGSSNYGYTF
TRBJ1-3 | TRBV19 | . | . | TGTGCCAGTAGTATAGACGGCGGGACCTCTGGAAACACCATATATTTT | CASSIDGGTSGNTIYF
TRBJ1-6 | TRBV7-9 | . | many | TGTGCCAGCAGCTTAGGCCAGGGGTATAATTCACCCCTCCACTTT | CASSLGQGYNSPLHF
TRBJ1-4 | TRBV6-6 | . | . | TGTGCCAGCAGTATGGGTCCGACGAATGAAAAACTGTTTTTT | CASSMGPTNEKLFF
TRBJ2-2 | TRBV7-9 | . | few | TGTGCCAGCAGCTCCGCGCAGAACATCGGGGAGCTGTTTTTT | CASSSAQNIGELFF
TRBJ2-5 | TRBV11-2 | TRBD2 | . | TGTGCCAGCAGCTTAGGGGGACTAGCAGCCCAGTACTTC | CASSLGGLAAQYF
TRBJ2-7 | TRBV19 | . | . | TGTGCCAGTAGTATAACGCCCCAGGGGAACTACGAGCAGTACTTC | CASSITPQGNYEQYF
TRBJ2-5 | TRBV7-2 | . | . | TGTGCCAGCAGCAGTTACAAGACAGAGACCCAGTACTTC | CASSSYKTETQYF
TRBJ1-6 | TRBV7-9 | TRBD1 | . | TGTGCCAGCAGCGGGGGGACAGGGGGGGCGTCACCCCTCCACTTT | CASSGGTGGASPLHF
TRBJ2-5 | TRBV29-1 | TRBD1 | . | TGCAGCGTTTTTGACAGGGTGACCCAGTACTTC | CSVFDRVTQYF
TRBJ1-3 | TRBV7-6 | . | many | TGTGCCAGCAGCTTAACAGACCCTTCCTCTGGAAACACCATATATTTT | CASSLTDPSSGNTIYF
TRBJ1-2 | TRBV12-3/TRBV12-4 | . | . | TGTGCCAGCAGTTTAGCTGCAACCTGGACCTATGGCTACACCTTC | CASSLAATWTYGYTF
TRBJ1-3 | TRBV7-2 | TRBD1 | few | TGTGCCAGCAGCTTGGGACAGGGGGACTCTGGAAACACCATATATTTT | CASSLGQGDSGNTIYF
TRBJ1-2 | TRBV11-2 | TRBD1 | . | TGTGCCAGCAGCCAACCACAGGGGGCGCGGGGCTATGGCTACACCTTC | CASSQPQGARGYGYTF
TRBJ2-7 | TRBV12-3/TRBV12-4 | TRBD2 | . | TGTGCCAGCAGTGCTCCGGGACTAGCGGGATTCTACGAGCAGTACTTC | CASSAPGLAGFYEQYF
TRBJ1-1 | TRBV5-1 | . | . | TGCGCCAGCAGCTTGATCCGCGGAGAAGAAGCTTTCTTT | CASSLIRGEEAFF
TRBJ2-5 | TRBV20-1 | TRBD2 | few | TGCAGTGCTAGAGGGACTAGCGTATCGGAGACCCAGTACTTC | CSARGTSVSETQYF
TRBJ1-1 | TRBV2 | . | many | TGTGCCAGCAGTCAAGGGGCTGTAAACCCTGAAGCTTTCTTT | CASSQGAVNPEAFF
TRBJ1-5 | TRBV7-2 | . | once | TGTGCCAGCAGCCACAGTGTTGGGGGATCAAGTCAGCCCCAGCATTTT | CASSHSVGGSSQPQHF
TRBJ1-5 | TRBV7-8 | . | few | TGTGCCAGCAGCTACCGGAGCGGGGGAGGCAATCAGCCCCAGCATTTT | CASSYRSGGGNQPQHF
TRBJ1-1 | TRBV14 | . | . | TGTGCCAGCAGCCAAAGGGGTGGCTTCATGAACACTGAAGCTTTCTTT | CASSQRGGFMNTEAFF
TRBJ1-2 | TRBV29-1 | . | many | TGCAGCGTCCCAAGTCCCACCAAGAACTATGGCTACACCTTC | CSVPSPTKNYGYTF
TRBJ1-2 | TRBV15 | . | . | TGTGCCAGCAGTTACTCCGACAGCCTTGATGGCTACACCTTC | CASSYSDSLDGYTF
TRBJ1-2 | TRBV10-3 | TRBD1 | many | TGTGCCATCAGTGACCTCACCGGGACAGCCTATGGCTACACCTTC | CAISDLTGTAYGYTF
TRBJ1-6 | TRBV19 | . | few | TGTGCCAGTAGTATGGGGGGCGCGAATTCACCCCTCCACTTT | CASSMGGANSPLHF
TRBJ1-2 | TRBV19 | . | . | TGTGCCAGTAGTATCCGGCTGATGGATGGCTACACCTTC | CASSIRLMDGYTF
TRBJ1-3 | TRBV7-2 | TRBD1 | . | TGTGCCAGCAGCTCAGGGGGGGGTTCTGGAAACACCATATATTTT | CASSSGGGSGNTIYF
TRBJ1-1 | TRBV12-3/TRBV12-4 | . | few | TGTGCCAGCAGTTTACGGGCGACGAGCACTGAAGCTTTCTTT | CASSLRATSTEAFF
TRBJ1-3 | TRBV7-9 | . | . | TGTGCCAGCGACCCGGCTAACGGAAACACCATATATTTT | CASDPANGNTIYF
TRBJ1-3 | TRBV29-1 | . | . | TGCAGCCTCGGGACCTCTGGAAACACCATATATTTT | CSLGTSGNTIYF
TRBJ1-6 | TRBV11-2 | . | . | TGTGCCAGCAGCTTAGATGGGAATGGGGGTAGGGCCCTCCACTTT | CASSLDGNGGRALHF
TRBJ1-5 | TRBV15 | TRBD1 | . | TGTGCCACCAGCAGGGCGACAGGGCAACAGCCCCAGCATTTT | CATSRATGQQPQHF
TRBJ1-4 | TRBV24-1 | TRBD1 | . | TGTGCCCCCTTCAGGGACAGGGGTTATGAAAAACTGTTTTTT | CAPFRDRGYEKLFF
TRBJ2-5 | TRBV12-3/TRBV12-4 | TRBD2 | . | TGTGCCAGCACAAGCGGGGCACAAGGGACCCAGTACTTC | CASTSGAQGTQYF
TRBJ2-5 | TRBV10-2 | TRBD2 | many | TGCGCCAGCAGTACACTCTTACTAGCGCAAGAGACCCAGTACTTC | CASSTLLLAQETQYF
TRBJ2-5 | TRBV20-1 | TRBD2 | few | TGCAGTGCTAGAGATGATGGGACTAGCGTGGAGACCCAGTACTTC | CSARDDGTSVETQYF
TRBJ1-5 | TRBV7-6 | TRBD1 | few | TGTGCCAGCGCTCCCGGGACAGGGGTTAATCAGCCCCAGCATTTT | CASAPGTGVNQPQHF
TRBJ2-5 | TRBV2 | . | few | TGTGCCAGCAGTTACGCCGGGAAAGAGACCCAGTACTTC | CASSYAGKETQYF
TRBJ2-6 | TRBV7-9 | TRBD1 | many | TGTGCCAGCAGCCAATCAGGGGGCGTGAATGGGGCCAACGTCCTGACTTTC | CASSQSGGVNGANVLTF
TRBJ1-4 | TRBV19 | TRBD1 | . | TGTGCCTGGGCCACGGACAGGGGCGAGGGACTGTTTTTT | CAWATDRGEGLFF
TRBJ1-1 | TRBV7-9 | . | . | TGTGCCAGCAGCCCCGAGGGTTGGACTGAAGCTTTCTTT | CASSPEGWTEAFF
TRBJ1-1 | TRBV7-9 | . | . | TGTGCCAGCAGCCCGGCGGGTCTTCCCGACACTGAAGCTTTCTTT | CASSPAGLPDTEAFF
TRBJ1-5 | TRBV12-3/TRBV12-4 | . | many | TGTGCCAGCAGTCGCCAGGAGAATCAGCCCCAGCATTTT | CASSRQENQPQHF
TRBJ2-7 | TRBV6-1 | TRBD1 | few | TGTGCCAGCGGTATGGACAGGGTGGGGGAGCAGTACTTC | CASGMDRVGEQYF
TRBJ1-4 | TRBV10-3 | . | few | TGTGCCAGCTCACCGTGGGACAATGAAAAACTGTTTTTT | CASSPWDNEKLFF
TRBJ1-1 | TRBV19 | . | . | TGTGCCACCCTCATAGGGAGCAATAAAGCTTTCTTT | CATLIGSNKAFF
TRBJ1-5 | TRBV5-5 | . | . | TGTGCCAGCAGCTTGGCCAGGGAGGAGGTGTCCAATCAGCCCCAGCATTTT | CASSLAREEVSNQPQHF
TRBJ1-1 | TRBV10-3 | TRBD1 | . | TGTGCCATCAGTGAGACCCCCTCCGTCAACAGGGGGCGGGGCACTGAAGCTTTCTTT | CAISETPSVNRGRGTEAFF
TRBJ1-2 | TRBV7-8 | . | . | TGTGCCAGCAGTTACTCGGGGAGGGGTGGCTACACCTTC | CASSYSGRGGYTF
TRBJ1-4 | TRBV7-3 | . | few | TGTGCCAGCAGCCAGGGAAACAATGAAAAACTGTTTTTT | CASSQGNNEKLFF
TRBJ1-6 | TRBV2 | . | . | TGTGCCACAGCCGTAAGCTCCTATAATTCACCCCTCCACTTT | CATAVSSYNSPLHF
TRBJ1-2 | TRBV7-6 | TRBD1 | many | TGTGCCAGCAGGACAGGGGGCGGGGGCTACACCTTC | CASRTGGGGYTF
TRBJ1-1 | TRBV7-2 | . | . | TGCGCCAGCAGCCCCGGTTCAGAGACTGAAGCTTTCTTT | CASSPGSETEAFF
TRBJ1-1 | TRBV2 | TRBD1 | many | TGTGCCAGCAGGATGGGACAGGCGAACCAAGCTTTCTTT | CASRMGQANQAFF
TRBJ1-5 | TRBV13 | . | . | TGTGCCAGCAGTTCTCAGGGTCTGAATCAGCCCCAGCATTTT | CASSSQGLNQPQHF
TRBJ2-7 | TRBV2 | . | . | TGTGCCAGCAGTGGACAAGAAATCGGCTACGAGCAGTACTTC | CASSGQEIGYEQYF
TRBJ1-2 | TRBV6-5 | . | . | TGTGCCAGCAGTTACTCGAATCTAGGTGGACAGTATGGCTACACCTTC | CASSYSNLGGQYGYTF